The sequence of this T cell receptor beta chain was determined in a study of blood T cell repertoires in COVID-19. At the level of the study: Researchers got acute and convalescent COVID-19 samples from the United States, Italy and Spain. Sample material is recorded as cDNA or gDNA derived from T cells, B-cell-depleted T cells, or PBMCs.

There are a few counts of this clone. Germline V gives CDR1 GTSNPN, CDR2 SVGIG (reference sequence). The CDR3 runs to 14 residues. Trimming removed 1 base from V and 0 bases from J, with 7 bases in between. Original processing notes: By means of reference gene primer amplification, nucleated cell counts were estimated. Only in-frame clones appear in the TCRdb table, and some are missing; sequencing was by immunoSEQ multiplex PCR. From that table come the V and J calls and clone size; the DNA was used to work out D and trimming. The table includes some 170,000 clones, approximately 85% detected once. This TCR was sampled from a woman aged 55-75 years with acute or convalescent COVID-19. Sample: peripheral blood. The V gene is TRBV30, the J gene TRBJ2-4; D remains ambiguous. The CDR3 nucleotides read TGTGCCTGGAGTGGGTTACTAGCCAAAAACATTCAGTACTTC. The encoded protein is CAWSGLLAKNIQYF.